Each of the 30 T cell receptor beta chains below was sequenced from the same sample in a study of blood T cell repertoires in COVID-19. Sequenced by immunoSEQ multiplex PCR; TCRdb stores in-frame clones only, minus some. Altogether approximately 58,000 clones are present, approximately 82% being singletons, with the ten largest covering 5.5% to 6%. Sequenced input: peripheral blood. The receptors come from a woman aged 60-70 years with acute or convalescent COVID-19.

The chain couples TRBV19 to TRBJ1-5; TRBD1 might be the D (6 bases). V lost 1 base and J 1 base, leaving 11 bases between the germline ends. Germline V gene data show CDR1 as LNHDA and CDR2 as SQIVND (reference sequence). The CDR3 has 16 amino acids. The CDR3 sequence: CASSIGGGWSNQPQHF. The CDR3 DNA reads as TGTGCCAGTAGTATAGGAGGGGGTTGGAGCAATCAGCCCCAGCATTTT.

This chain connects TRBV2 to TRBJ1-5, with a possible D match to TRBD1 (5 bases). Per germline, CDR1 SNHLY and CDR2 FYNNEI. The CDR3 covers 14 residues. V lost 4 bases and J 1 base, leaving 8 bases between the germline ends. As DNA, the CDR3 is TGTGCCAGCAGTGCGGGGGAAAGCAATCAGCCCCAGCATTTT. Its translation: CASSAGESNQPQHF.

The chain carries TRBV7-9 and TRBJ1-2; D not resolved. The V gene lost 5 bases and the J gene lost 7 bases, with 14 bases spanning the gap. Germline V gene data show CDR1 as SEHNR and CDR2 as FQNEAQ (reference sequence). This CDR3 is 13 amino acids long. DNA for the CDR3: TGTGCCAGCAGCCCCAGTGGGGAGGGTGGCTACACCTTC. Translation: CASSPSGEGGYTF.

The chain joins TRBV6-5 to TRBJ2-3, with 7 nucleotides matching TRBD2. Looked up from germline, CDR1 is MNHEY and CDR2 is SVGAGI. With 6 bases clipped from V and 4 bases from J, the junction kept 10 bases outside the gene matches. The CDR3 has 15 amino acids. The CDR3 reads CASSGGLVISDTQYF. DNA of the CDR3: TGTGCCAGCAGCGGCGGACTAGTAATTTCAGATACGCAGTATTTT.

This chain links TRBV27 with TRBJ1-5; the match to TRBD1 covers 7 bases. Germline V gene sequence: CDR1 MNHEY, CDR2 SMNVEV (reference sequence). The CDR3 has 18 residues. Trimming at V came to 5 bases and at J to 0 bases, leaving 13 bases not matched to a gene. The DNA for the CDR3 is TGTGCCAGCAGTCCCCAGGGGGGCTCCGGATATAGCAATCAGCCCCAGCATTTT. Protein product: CASSPQGGSGYSNQPQHF.

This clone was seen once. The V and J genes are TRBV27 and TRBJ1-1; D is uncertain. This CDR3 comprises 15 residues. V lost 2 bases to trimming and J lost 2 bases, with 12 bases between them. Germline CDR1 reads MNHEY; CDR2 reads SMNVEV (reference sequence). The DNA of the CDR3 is TGTGCCAGCAGTTTAGGGCAGCTACCCAACACTGAAGCTTTCTTT. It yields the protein CASSLGQLPNTEAFF.

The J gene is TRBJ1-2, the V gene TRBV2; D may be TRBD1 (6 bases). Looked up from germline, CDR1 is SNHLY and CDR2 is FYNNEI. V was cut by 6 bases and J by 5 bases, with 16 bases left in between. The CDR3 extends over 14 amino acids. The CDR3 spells CASRYRDTEYGYTF. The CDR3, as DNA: TGTGCCAGCAGGTACCGGGACACCGAATATGGCTACACCTTC. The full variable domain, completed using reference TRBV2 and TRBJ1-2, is EPEVTQTPSHQVTQMGQEVILRCVPISNHLYFYWYRQILGQKVEFLVSFYNNEISEKSEIFDDQFSVERPDGSNFTLKIRSTKLEDSAMYFCASRYRDTEYGYTFGSGTRLTVV.

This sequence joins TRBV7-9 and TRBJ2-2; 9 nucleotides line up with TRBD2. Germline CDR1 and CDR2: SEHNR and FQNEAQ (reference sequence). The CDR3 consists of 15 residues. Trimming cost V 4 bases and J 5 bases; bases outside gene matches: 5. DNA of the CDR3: TGTGCCAGCAGCTCGCCGGGACTAGCTACCGGGGAGCTGTTTTTT. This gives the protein CASSSPGLATGELFF.

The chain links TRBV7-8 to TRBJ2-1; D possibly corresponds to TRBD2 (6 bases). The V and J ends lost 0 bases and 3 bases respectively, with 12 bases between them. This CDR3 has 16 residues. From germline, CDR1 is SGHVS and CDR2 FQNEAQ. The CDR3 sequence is CASSLAGGSGYNEQFF. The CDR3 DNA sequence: TGTGCCAGCAGCTTAGCGGGGGGTAGCGGCTACAATGAGCAGTTCTTC.

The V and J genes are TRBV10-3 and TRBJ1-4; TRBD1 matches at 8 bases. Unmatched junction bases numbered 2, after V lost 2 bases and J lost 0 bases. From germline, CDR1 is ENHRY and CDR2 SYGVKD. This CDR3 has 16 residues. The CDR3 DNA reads TGTGCCATCAGTGAGGTACAGGGGGCAACTAATGAAAAACTGTTTTTT. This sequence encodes CAISEVQGATNEKLFF.

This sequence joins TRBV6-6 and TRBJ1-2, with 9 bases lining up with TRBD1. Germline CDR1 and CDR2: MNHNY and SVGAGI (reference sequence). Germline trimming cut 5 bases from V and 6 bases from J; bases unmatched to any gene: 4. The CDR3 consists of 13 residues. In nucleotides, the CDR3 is TGTGCCAGCAGTACCCGACAGGGGGATGGCTACACCTTC. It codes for CASSTRQGDGYTF.

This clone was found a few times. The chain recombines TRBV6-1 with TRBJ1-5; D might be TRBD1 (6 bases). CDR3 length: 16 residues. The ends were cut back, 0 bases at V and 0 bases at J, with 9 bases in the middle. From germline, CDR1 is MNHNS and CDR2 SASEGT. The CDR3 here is CASSEAGTRSNQPQHF. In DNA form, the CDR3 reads TGTGCCAGCAGTGAAGCGGGGACACGTAGCAATCAGCCCCAGCATTTT.

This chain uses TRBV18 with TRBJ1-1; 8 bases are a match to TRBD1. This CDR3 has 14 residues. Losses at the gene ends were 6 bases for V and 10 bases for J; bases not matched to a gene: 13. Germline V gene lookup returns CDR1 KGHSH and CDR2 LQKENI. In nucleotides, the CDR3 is TGTGCCAGCTCCCCGGTTCAGGGGGCGAGGGGAGCTTTCTTT. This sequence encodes CASSPVQGARGAFF.

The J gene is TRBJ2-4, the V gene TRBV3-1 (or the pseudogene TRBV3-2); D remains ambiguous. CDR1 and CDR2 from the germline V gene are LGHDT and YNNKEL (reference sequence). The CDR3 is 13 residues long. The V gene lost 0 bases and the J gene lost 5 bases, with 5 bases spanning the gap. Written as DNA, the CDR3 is TGTGCCAGCAGCCAAGACAGGCAAAACATTCAGTACTTC. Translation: CASSQDRQNIQYF.

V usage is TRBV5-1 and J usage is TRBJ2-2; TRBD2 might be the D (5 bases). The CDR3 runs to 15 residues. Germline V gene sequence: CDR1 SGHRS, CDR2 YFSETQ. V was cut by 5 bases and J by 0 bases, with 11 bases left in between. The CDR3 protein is CASRTPGTNTGELFF. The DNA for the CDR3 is TGCGCCAGCAGGACCCCGGGAACGAACACCGGGGAGCTGTTTTTT.

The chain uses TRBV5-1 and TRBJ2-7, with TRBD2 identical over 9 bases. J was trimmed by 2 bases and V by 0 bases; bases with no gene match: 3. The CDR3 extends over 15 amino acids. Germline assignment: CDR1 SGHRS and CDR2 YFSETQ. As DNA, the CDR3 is TGCGCCAGCAGCTTGGAGGCTAGCGGGGCCTACGAGCAGTACTTC. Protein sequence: CASSLEASGAYEQYF. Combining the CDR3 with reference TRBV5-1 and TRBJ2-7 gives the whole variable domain KAGVTQTPRYLIKTRGQQVTLSCSPISGHRSVSWYQQTPGQGLQFLFEYFSETQRNKGNFPGRFSGRQFSNSRSEMNVSTLELGDSALYLCASSLEASGAYEQYFGPGTRLTVT.

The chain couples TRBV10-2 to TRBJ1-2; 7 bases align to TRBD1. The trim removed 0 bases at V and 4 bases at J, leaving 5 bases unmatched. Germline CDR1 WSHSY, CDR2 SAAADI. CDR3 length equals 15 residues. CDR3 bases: TGCGCCAGCAGTGAGTCGGCAGGGGGTGGCTATGGCTACACCTTC. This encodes CASSESAGGGYGYTF.

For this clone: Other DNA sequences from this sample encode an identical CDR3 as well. The CDR3 bases are TGTGCCAGCAGTGACTCCGGGGGGGCCACAGATACGCAGTATTTT. Encoded protein: CASSDSGGATDTQYF. V usage is TRBV6-4 and J usage is TRBJ2-3; 8 bases match TRBD2. The V gene end was trimmed by 0 bases and the J gene end by 2 bases; junction bases not matched to a gene: 1. CDR1 and CDR2 (germline): MRHNA, SNTAGT. CDR3 length equals 15 residues.

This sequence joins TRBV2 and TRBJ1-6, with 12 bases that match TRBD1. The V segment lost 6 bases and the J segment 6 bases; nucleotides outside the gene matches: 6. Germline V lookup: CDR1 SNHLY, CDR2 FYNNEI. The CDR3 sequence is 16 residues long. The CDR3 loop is CASSLGQGAFNSPLHF. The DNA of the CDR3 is TGTGCCAGCAGCCTGGGACAGGGGGCCTTTAATTCACCCCTCCACTTT.

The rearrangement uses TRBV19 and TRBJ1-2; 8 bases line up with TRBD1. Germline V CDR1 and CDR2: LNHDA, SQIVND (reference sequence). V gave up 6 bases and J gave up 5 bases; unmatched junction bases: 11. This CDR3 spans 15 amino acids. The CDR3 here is CASRTTGDPGYGYTF. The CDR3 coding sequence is TGTGCCAGTAGGACGACAGGGGACCCTGGGTATGGCTACACCTTC.

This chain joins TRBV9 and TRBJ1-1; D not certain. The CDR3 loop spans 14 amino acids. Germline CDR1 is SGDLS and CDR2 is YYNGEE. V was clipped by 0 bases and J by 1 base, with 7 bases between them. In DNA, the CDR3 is TGTGCCAGCAGCGTAGCCCCAGGGAACACTGAAGCTTTCTTT. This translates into CASSVAPGNTEAFF.

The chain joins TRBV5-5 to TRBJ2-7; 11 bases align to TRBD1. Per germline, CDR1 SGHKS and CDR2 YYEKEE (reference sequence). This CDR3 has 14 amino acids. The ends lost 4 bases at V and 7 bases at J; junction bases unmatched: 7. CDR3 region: CASSRTGGEGEQYF. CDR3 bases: TGTGCCAGCAGCCGGACAGGGGGCGAGGGGGAGCAGTACTTC.

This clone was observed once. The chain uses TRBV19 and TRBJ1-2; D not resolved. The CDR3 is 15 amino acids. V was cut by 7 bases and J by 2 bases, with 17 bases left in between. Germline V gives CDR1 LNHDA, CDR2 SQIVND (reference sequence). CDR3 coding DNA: TGTGCCAGTACCCCAATGTACAGTTCCAACTATGGCTACACCTTC. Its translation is CASTPMYSSNYGYTF.

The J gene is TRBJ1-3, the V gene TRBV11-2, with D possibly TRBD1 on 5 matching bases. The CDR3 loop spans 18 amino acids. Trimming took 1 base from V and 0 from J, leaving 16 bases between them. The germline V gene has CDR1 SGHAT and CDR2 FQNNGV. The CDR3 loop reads CASSLAPGGANSGNTIYF. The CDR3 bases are TGTGCCAGCAGCTTAGCCCCTGGAGGGGCTAACTCTGGAAACACCATATATTTT.

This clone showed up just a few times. DNA for the CDR3: TGTGCCAGCAGTGACGATAGCCTGGGGGCGACTGAAGCTTTCTTT. Encoded protein: CASSDDSLGATEAFF. The chain carries TRBV6-4 and TRBJ1-1; D is possibly TRBD1 (6 bases). Germline V gives CDR1 MRHNA, CDR2 SNTAGT. The CDR3 totals 15 residues. The ends were cut back, 2 bases at V and 5 bases at J, with 15 bases in the middle.

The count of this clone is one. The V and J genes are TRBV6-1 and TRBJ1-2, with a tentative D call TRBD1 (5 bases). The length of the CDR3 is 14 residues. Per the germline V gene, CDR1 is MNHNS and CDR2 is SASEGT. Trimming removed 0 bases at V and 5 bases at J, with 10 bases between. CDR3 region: CASSEALAGYGYTF. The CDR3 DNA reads TGTGCCAGCAGTGAAGCGTTGGCAGGGTATGGCTACACCTTC.

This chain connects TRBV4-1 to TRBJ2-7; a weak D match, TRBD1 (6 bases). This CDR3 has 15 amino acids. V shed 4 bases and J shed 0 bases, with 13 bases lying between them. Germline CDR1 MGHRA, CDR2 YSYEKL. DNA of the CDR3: TGCGCCAGCAGCCTAAGGGGACAAAGCTCCTACGAGCAGTACTTC. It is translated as CASSLRGQSSYEQYF.

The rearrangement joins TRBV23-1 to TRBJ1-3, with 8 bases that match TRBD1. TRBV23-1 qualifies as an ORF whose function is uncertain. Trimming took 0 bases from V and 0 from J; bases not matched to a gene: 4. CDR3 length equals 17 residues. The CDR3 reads CASSQSTGASSGNTIYF. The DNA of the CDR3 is TGCGCCAGCAGTCAATCGACAGGGGCCAGCTCTGGAAACACCATATATTTT.

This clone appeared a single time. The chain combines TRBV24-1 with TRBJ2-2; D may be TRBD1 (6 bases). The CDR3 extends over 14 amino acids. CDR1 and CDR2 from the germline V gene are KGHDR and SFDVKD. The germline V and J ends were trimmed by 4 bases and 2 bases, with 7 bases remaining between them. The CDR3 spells CATSEGGNTGELFF. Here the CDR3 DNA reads TGTGCCACCAGTGAAGGGGGTAACACCGGGGAGCTGTTTTTT.

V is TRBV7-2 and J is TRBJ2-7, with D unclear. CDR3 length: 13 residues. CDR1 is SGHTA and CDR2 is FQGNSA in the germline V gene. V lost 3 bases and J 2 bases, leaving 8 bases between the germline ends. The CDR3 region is CASSLAEAYEQYF. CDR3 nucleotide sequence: TGTGCCAGCAGCTTGGCCGAGGCCTACGAGCAGTACTTC.